Listed below are T cell receptor beta chains from one sample, sequenced in a study of identifying expanded T cells in peripheral blood. Repertoires were generated with immunoSEQ multiplex PCR, while TCRdb's copy carries only in-frame clones and drops some. Of around 91,000 clones listed, more than 70% were seen once; the top ten hold roughly 4%. Sequencing was carried out using blood. These receptors all stem from a person aged 18 to 75 in good health. CDR3s include the opening cysteine and the closing phenylalanine or tryptophan. The D gene is left open where the match is weak. Only some rows state a clone size, as once, few, many or a class for expanded clones.

j_call | clone_size | d_call | v_call | cdr3_aa | cdr3_nt
TRBJ2-6 | . | . | TRBV29-1 | CSVETANSGANVLTF | TGCAGCGTTGAGACAGCGAACTCTGGGGCCAACGTCCTGACTTTC
TRBJ2-7 | . | . | TRBV19 | CASSIQGGSRHEQYF | TGTGCCAGTAGTATACAGGGGGGATCCAGACACGAGCAGTACTTC
TRBJ1-5 | . | . | TRBV23-1 | CASSQSRQGSYSNQPQHF | TGCGCCAGCAGTCAATCGAGGCAGGGATCTTATAGCAATCAGCCCCAGCATTTT
TRBJ2-7 | . | . | TRBV6-6 | CASSYSTYEQYF | TGTGCCAGCAGTTACAGTACCTACGAGCAGTACTTC
TRBJ2-6 | few | TRBD1 | TRBV6-4 | CASSETGGSGANVLTF | TGTGCCAGCAGTGAGACAGGGGGCTCTGGGGCCAACGTCCTGACTTTC
TRBJ2-2 | . | TRBD2 | TRBV5-6 | CASSLMGGTGELFF | TGTGCCAGCAGCTTGATGGGAGGGACCGGGGAGCTGTTTTTT
TRBJ2-3 | . | . | TRBV19 | CASINPRGLLTDTQYF | TGTGCCAGTATAAACCCCAGGGGACTCCTCACAGATACGCAGTATTTT
TRBJ2-7 | . | . | TRBV9 | CASSVAGTLAYEQYF | TGTGCCAGCAGCGTTGCGGGGACACTAGCCTACGAGCAGTACTTC
TRBJ2-4 | . | . | TRBV2 | CASSEYEEGGKNIQYF | TGTGCCAGCAGTGAATATGAAGAAGGGGGCAAAAACATTCAGTACTTC
TRBJ1-2 | . | TRBD1 | TRBV28 | CASSTTGDSPYGYTF | TGTGCCAGCAGTACCACCGGGGACAGCCCCTATGGCTACACCTTC
TRBJ2-5 | once | TRBD2 | TRBV7-2 | CASSPGTSVSETQYF | TGTGCCAGCAGCCCCGGGACTAGCGTCTCAGAGACCCAGTACTTC
TRBJ2-7 | . | TRBD1 | TRBV27 | CASSRGQGTYEQYF | TGTGCCAGCAGTAGGGGACAGGGTACCTACGAGCAGTACTTC
TRBJ2-3 | . | TRBD2 | TRBV6-1 | CASSEALAGGPDTQYF | TGTGCCAGCAGTGAAGCCCTAGCGGGAGGACCAGATACGCAGTATTTT
TRBJ2-1 | . | . | TRBV6-5 | CASSPWDGTYNEQFF | TGTGCCAGCAGTCCCTGGGACGGAACCTACAATGAGCAGTTCTTC
TRBJ2-7 | . | . | TRBV4-1 | CASSQEIGDPTYEQYF | TGCGCCAGCAGCCAAGAGATTGGAGACCCTACCTACGAGCAGTACTTC
TRBJ2-2 | . | . | TRBV7-2 | CASSSHSVGGELFF | TGTGCCAGCAGCTCTCACTCGGTTGGCGGGGAGCTGTTTTTT
TRBJ2-1 | once | TRBD2 | TRBV18 | CASSSRGGGSSYNEQFF | TGTGCCAGCTCCTCGCGGGGCGGGGGGAGCTCCTACAATGAGCAGTTCTTC
TRBJ2-7 | few | . | TRBV10-3 | CAIGSSYEQYF | TGTGCCATCGGGAGCTCCTACGAGCAGTACTTC
TRBJ2-3 | . | . | TRBV4-1 | CASSGVTRGEDTQYF | TGCGCCAGCAGTGGGGTTACGAGGGGGGAGGATACGCAGTATTTT
TRBJ2-5 | . | TRBD1 | TRBV4-1 | CASSQEDRESGETQYF | TGCGCCAGCAGCCAAGAGGACAGGGAATCGGGAGAGACCCAGTACTTC
TRBJ1-2 | . | TRBD1 | TRBV7-9 | CASSSLDRDHYGYTF | TGTGCCAGCAGCTCCCTAGACAGGGACCACTATGGCTACACCTTC
TRBJ2-3 | . | . | TRBV11-2 | CASSLGTRTSTDTQYF | TGTGCCAGCAGCTTAGGGACTCGCACTAGCACAGATACGCAGTATTTT
TRBJ2-7 | . | . | TRBV28 | CASSLSLRREHSYEQYF | TGTGCCAGCAGTTTATCTCTCCGGCGGGAACACTCCTACGAGCAGTACTTC
TRBJ1-4 | . | . | TRBV7-9 | CASSPDRSLEKLFF | TGTGCCAGCAGTCCAGACAGGAGTCTTGAAAAACTGTTTTTT
TRBJ2-7 | . | TRBD2 | TRBV7-2 | CASSYSGTSYEQYF | TGTGCCAGCAGCTACTCCGGGACTAGCTACGAGCAGTACTTC
TRBJ2-7 | once | . | TRBV7-2 | CASSSGIYEQYF | TGTGCCAGCAGCTCCGGGATTTACGAGCAGTACTTC
TRBJ2-2 | . | . | TRBV6-4 | CASSDVVESGELFF | TGTGCCAGCAGTGACGTCGTGGAAAGCGGGGAGCTGTTTTTT
TRBJ1-6 | . | TRBD1 | TRBV6-6 | CASGRDSNSPLHF | TGTGCCAGCGGGCGGGACAGTAATTCACCCCTCCACTTT
TRBJ2-3 | . | . | TRBV28 | CASSFPGWGLDTQYF | TGTGCCAGCAGTTTCCCAGGGTGGGGACTAGATACGCAGTATTTT
TRBJ2-3 | . | TRBD1 | TRBV7-9 | CASSSTRTGRTDTQYF | TGTGCCAGCAGCTCCACTAGGACAGGGCGCACAGATACGCAGTATTTT
TRBJ1-1 | . | TRBD1 | TRBV5-8 | CASSPYGTGPPEAFF | TGTGCCAGCAGCCCGTACGGGACAGGGCCGCCTGAAGCTTTCTTT
TRBJ2-7 | few | . | TRBV27 | CASSSGQYEQYF | TGTGCCAGCAGTTCCGGACAGTACGAGCAGTACTTC
TRBJ2-2 | . | TRBD1 | TRBV7-2 | CASSLEHRGLGGELFF | TGTGCCAGCAGCTTAGAGCACAGGGGGCTTGGCGGGGAGCTGTTTTTT
TRBJ2-7 | . | TRBD2 | TRBV5-8 | CASSSGRGRDYEQYF | TGTGCCAGCAGCTCAGGGAGGGGACGGGACTACGAGCAGTACTTC
TRBJ1-3 | . | . | TRBV29-1 | CSSRGDSGNTIYF | TGCAGCAGCCGGGGGGACTCTGGAAACACCATATATTTT
TRBJ2-2 | few | . | TRBV6-4 | CASSDSLGGSGELFF | TGTGCCAGCAGTGACTCCCTCGGGGGCTCCGGGGAGCTGTTTTTT
TRBJ2-7 | . | TRBD1 | TRBV2 | CASSPRDRPYEQYF | TGTGCCAGCAGTCCCCGGGACAGACCCTACGAGCAGTACTTC
TRBJ1-2 | . | . | TRBV5-6 | CASSFVGAGQSPYGYTF | TGTGCCAGCAGCTTTGTAGGGGCTGGGCAGTCACCTTATGGCTACACCTTC
TRBJ1-5 | . | . | TRBV6-1 | CASSASGAGAQPQHF | TGTGCCAGCAGTGCATCGGGGGCCGGAGCTCAGCCCCAGCATTTT
TRBJ1-1 | . | . | TRBV19 | CASMGRENGNTEAFF | TGTGCCAGTATGGGCAGGGAAAATGGGAACACTGAAGCTTTCTTT
TRBJ2-1 | . | . | TRBV27 | CASRTGLAAYNEQFF | TGTGCCAGCAGGACAGGGCTAGCGGCCTACAATGAGCAGTTCTTC
TRBJ1-5 | . | TRBD1 | TRBV23-1 | CASSRIRAGGEGSNQPQHF | TGCGCCAGCAGTCGCATACGGGCAGGGGGCGAGGGTAGCAATCAGCCCCAGCATTTT
TRBJ2-7 | once | . | TRBV5-6 | CASSLAGRSIAEQYF | TGTGCCAGCAGCTTGGCCGGTAGATCCATCGCCGAGCAGTACTTC
TRBJ1-2 | . | TRBD1 | TRBV10-3 | CAISESGQGYGYTF | TGTGCCATCAGTGAATCTGGACAGGGGTATGGCTACACCTTC
TRBJ2-3 | . | . | TRBV10-3 | CAIRGGSTDTQYF | TGTGCCATCAGGGGAGGAAGCACAGATACGCAGTATTTT
TRBJ1-4 | . | . | TRBV2 | CATWDLDEEKLFF | TGTGCCACCTGGGACCTGGACGAGGAAAAACTGTTTTTT
TRBJ2-5 | . | TRBD2 | TRBV29-1 | CSATSSGNPQETQYF | TGCAGCGCGACCTCCAGCGGGAACCCCCAAGAGACCCAGTACTTC
TRBJ2-1 | once | TRBD2 | TRBV7-2 | CASSLVLAGPYNEQFF | TGTGCCAGCAGCTTAGTACTAGCGGGGCCCTACAATGAGCAGTTCTTC
TRBJ2-1 | . | TRBD2 | TRBV7-9 | CASSGHSGGVYNEQFF | TGTGCCAGCAGCGGGCATAGCGGGGGGGTCTACAATGAGCAGTTCTTC
TRBJ1-1 | . | . | TRBV9 | CASSVFGDGTEAFF | TGTGCCAGCAGCGTCTTTGGGGATGGCACTGAAGCTTTCTTT
TRBJ2-5 | . | . | TRBV5-1 | CASSTPQGKETQYF | TGCGCCAGCAGCACGCCACAGGGAAAGGAGACCCAGTACTTC